The 13 T cell receptor beta chains given below trace back to one sample, sequenced in a study of shared clonotypes between healthy human individuals. Clones were read by immunoSEQ multiplex PCR, and TCRdb kept only the in-frame ones, dropping some. The data show about 680,000 clones, less than 80% seen once. The source material was memory CD4+ T cells sorted from blood. The subset was: CD45RA-negative fraction. Receptors were obtained from a woman younger than 45 in good health.

The genes are TRBV6-6 and TRBJ1-1; no reliable D call. With 5 bases removed from V and 6 bases from J, the gap between germline ends came to 22 bases. CDR3 size: 16 residues. Germline values: CDR1 MNHNY, CDR2 SVGAGI (reference sequence). CDR3 loop: CASSPPGSKGRSEAFF. The CDR3 nucleotides are TGTGCCAGCAGTCCTCCGGGCTCCAAGGGCCGCTCTGAAGCTTTCTTT.

CDR3 amino acids: CSTDPGTGDFNEQFF. The CDR3 DNA reads as TGCAGCACGGACCCCGGAACAGGGGATTTCAATGAGCAGTTCTTC. This rearrangement joins TRBV29-1 to TRBJ2-1; 7 bases line up with TRBD1. Germline loops: CDR1 SQVTM, CDR2 ANQGSEA. The CDR3 spans 15 residues. With 8 bases clipped from V and 6 bases from J, the junction kept 16 bases outside the gene matches.

The chain joins TRBV30 to TRBJ2-2; D gene unclear. Germline V gives CDR1 GTSNPN, CDR2 SVGIG (reference sequence). The CDR3 covers 16 residues. V was clipped by 2 bases and J by 3 bases, with 16 bases between them. The CDR3, as DNA: TGTGCCTGGAGTCACGGCACCTTGGAAGACACCGGGGAGCTGTTTTTT. As protein: CAWSHGTLEDTGELFF.

The gene calls are TRBV9 and TRBJ2-5; 8 bases are shared with TRBD2. The CDR3 contains 16 residues. CDR1 is SGDLS and CDR2 is YYNGEE in the germline V gene. With V trimmed by 5 bases and J by 5 bases, 14 bases remained unmatched. The CDR3 sequence is CASSLAGAGVTETQYF. CDR3 bases: TGTGCCAGCAGTCTGGCCGGAGCGGGAGTAACGGAGACCCAGTACTTC. The variable domain in full, with the rest retrieved from reference TRBV9 and TRBJ2-5, is DSGVTQTPKHLITATGQRVTLRCSPRSGDLSVYWYQQSLDQGLQFLIQYYNGEERAKGNILERFSAQQFPDLHSELNLSSLELGDSALYFCASSLAGAGVTETQYFGPGTRLLVL.

The sample holds a few counts of this clone. The chain couples TRBV5-4 to TRBJ2-4; 10 positions agree with TRBD1. Germline V gives CDR1 SGHNT, CDR2 YYREEE (reference sequence). The CDR3 sequence is 13 residues long. V was clipped by 5 bases and J by 11 bases; unmatched bases: 7. For the CDR3, the DNA is TGTGCCAGCAGTCCCGGGACAGGGGTTTTTCAGTACTTC. It yields the protein CASSPGTGVFQYF.

The chain joins TRBV9 to TRBJ2-1, with TRBD2 identical over 8 bases. V lost 3 bases to trimming and J lost 4 bases; unmatched junction nucleotides: 9. Germline V gene data show CDR1 as SGDLS and CDR2 as YYNGEE. CDR3 length: 16 residues. The CDR3 bases are TGTGCCAGCAGCGAGGGAAGCGGGAGCATGTACAATGAGCAGTTCTTC. It translates to CASSEGSGSMYNEQFF.

The gene calls are TRBV7-9 and TRBJ1-2; tentatively, D is TRBD1 (5 bases). The CDR3 is 13 amino acids. Trimming removed 4 bases from V and 7 bases from J, with 13 bases in between. From germline, CDR1 is SEHNR and CDR2 FQNEAQ (reference sequence). Here the CDR3 reads CASSSTGLGGYTF. The CDR3, as DNA: TGTGCCAGCAGCTCTACAGGACTCGGTGGCTACACCTTC.

The chain uses TRBV11-2 and TRBJ2-3, with TRBD1 identical over 11 bases. Germline assignment: CDR1 SGHAT and CDR2 FQNNGV. This CDR3 contains 18 residues. V dropped 0 bases and J dropped 6; count of bases not matched to a gene: 11. Here the CDR3 reads CASSLDLPRTGGSDTQYF. DNA for the CDR3: TGTGCCAGCAGCTTAGATCTCCCCCGGACAGGGGGCAGCGATACGCAGTATTTT.

V is TRBV6-5 and J is TRBJ2-1; D perhaps matches TRBD1 (6 bases). Trimming removed 6 bases from V and 2 bases from J, with 8 bases in between. There are 13 residues in the CDR3. CDR1 and CDR2 from the germline V gene are MNHEY and SVGAGI. This CDR3 reads CASSRGAYNEQFF. The CDR3 DNA is TGTGCCAGCAGCAGGGGCGCCTACAATGAGCAGTTCTTC.

The J gene is TRBJ2-2, the V gene TRBV5-1; possibly TRBD2 for D (6 bases). V lost 0 bases and J lost 2, with 8 bases in between. CDR3 length: 15 residues. Looked up from germline, CDR1 is SGHRS and CDR2 is YFSETQ. CDR3 amino acids: CASSLVGLNTGELFF. CDR3 DNA sequence: TGCGCCAGCAGCTTGGTGGGACTTAACACCGGGGAGCTGTTTTTT.

This sequence joins TRBV5-1 and TRBJ2-6; possibly TRBD2 for D (5 bases). Germline V gene lookup returns CDR1 SGHRS and CDR2 YFSETQ. CDR3 length equals 15 residues. The ends were cut back, 5 bases at V and 0 bases at J, with 9 bases in the middle. In DNA form, the CDR3 reads TGCGCCAGCAGTCCCGGGGTCTCTGGGGCCAACGTCCTGACTTTC. Translation: CASSPGVSGANVLTF.

The V call is TRBV5-1, the J call TRBJ2-1; weak D call: TRBD2 (5 bases). CDR1 is SGHRS, CDR2 YFSETQ, per germline. The V end was cut by 4 bases, the J end by 2 bases, with 16 bases between. CDR3 length equals 16 residues. CDR3 residues: CASSPRRGTPYNEQFF. CDR3 bases: TGCGCCAGCAGCCCCCGACGGGGAACCCCCTACAATGAGCAGTTCTTC.

This sequence joins TRBV7-2 and TRBJ2-1, with D possibly TRBD2 on 6 matching bases. The CDR3 length is 12 residues. Looked up from germline, CDR1 is SGHTA and CDR2 is FQGNSA. Trimming shortened V by 5 bases and J by 10 bases, and 12 bases separated the two germline ends. The CDR3 reads CASSPPGAEQFF. CDR3 nucleotides: TGTGCCAGCAGCCCCCCGGGAGCGGAGCAGTTCTTC.